This T cell receptor (beta chain) is drawn from a study of OX40 agonist ivuxolimab in advanced cancers. Background on the study: Partial responses, seen in three patients, involved one hepatocellular carcinoma and two cutaneous melanomas. Notes on the study in general: At 0.1-3.0 mg/kg, partial responders had clonal expansion among the lowest observed.

Only in-frame clones appear in the TCRdb table, and some are missing; sequencing was by immunoSEQ multiplex PCR. This sample has around 76,000 clones, with around 78% found just once. V shed 3 bases and J shed 4 bases, with 18 bases lying between them. The CDR3 loop spans 15 amino acids. The germline V gene has CDR1 SQVTM and CDR2 ANQGSEA. Of note for this clone: Its antigen is undetermined.

The sequencing used CD4+ or CD8+ T cells sorted from blood, collected in a trial of the OX40 agonist ivuxolimab. This TCR derives from an adult with an advanced solid tumor such as melanoma, head and neck, liver or kidney cancer. V is TRBV29-1 and J is TRBJ1-1, with a weak D call TRBD1 (6 bases). The CDR3 sequence: CSVEGRGGGGTEAFF. The CDR3 DNA sequence: TGCAGCGTTGAGGGCAGGGGAGGCGGGGGCACTGAAGCTTTCTTT.